This T cell receptor beta chain was observed in a study of regulatory T cells in long-lasting Graves disease. The study, taken as a whole, reports: Among samples with persistent disease, TRBV28, TRBJ1-2 and TRBJ2-5 were favored. In persistent patients, shared public clonotypes (more than 2,500) outnumbered those in new patients (approximately 940).

HTBI primers from iRepertoire and Arm-PCR of CDR3 regions yielded the TCR beta libraries. MiXCR, run by TCRdb on the multiplex PCR reads, gives a single entry per CDR3 protein. In the table there are around 250,000 distinct CDR3 sequences, 20% of which are singletons. The time point was: newly diagnosed GD, antithyroid drugs for less than 3 months. Following extraction of RNA from PBMCs, that RNA was used to make the TCR library. CDR1 MNHEY and CDR2 SVGEGT come from the germline V gene. The CDR3 sequence is 12 residues long. Trimming cost V 8 bases and J 7 bases, with 15 bases left between them. This clonotype appeared once. What it binds is not known. Just one base apart from a much larger clone, this may be a read error.

V is TRBV6-2 or TRBV6-3 and J is TRBJ2-7; D might be TRBD2 (6 bases). Sample: peripheral blood mononuclear cells (PBMCs), taken at new diagnosis, from a patient treated with antithyroid drugs. The sequence derives from a female donor with Graves disease. Here the CDR3 reads CASEEGLKEQYF. In DNA form, the CDR3 reads TGTGCCAGCGAGGAGGGTTTGAAGGAGCAGTACTTC.